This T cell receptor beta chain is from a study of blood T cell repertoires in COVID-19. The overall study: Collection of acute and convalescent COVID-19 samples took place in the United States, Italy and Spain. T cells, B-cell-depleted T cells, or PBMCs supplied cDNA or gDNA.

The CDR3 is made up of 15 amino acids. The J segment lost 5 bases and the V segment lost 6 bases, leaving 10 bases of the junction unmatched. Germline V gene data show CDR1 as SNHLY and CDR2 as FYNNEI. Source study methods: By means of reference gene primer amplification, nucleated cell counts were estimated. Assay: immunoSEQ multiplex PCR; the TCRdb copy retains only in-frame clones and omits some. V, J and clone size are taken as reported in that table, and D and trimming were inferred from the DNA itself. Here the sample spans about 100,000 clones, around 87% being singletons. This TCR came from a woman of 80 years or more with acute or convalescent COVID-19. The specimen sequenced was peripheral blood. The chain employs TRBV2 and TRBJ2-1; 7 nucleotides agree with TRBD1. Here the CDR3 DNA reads TGTGCCAGCAGCTGGAACAGGGGAGCAGACAATGAGCAGTTCTTC. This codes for CASSWNRGADNEQFF. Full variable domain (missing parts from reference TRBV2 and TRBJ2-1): EPEVTQTPSHQVTQMGQEVILRCVPISNHLYFYWYRQILGQKVEFLVSFYNNEISEKSEIFDDQFSVERPDGSNFTLKIRSTKLEDSAMYFCASSWNRGADNEQFFGPGTRLTVL.